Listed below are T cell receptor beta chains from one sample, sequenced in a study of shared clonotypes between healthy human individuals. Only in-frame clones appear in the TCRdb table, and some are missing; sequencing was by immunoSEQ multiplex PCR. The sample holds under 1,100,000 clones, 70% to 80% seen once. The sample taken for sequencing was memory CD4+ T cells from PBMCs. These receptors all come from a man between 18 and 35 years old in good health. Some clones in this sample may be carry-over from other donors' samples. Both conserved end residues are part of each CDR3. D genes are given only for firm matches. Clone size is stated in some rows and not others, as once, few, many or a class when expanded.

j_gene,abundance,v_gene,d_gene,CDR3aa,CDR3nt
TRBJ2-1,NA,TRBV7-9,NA,CASSSGKNNEQFF,TGTGCCAGCAGCTCAGGGAAGAACAATGAGCAGTTCTTC
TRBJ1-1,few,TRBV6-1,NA,CASSVGGTEAFF,TGTGCCAGCAGTGTTGGGGGGACTGAAGCTTTCTTT
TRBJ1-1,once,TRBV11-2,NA,CASSLEGTVSTEAFF,TGTGCCAGCAGCTTAGAGGGGACGGTGAGCACTGAAGCTTTCTTT
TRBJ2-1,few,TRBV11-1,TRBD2,CASSLDPGRAIEQFF,TGTGCCAGCAGCTTAGACCCCGGGAGGGCGATTGAGCAGTTCTTC
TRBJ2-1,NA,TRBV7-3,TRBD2,CASSSRAGDSYNEQFF,TGTGCCAGCAGCTCGAGAGCGGGGGACTCCTACAATGAGCAGTTCTTC
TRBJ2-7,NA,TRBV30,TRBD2,CAWSVPSGYEQYF,TGTGCCTGGAGTGTACCTAGCGGCTACGAGCAGTACTTC
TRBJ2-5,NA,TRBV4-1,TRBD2,CASSRQGLAEETQYF,TGCGCCAGCAGCCGGCAGGGACTAGCGGAAGAGACCCAGTACTTC
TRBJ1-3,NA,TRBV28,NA,CASSLFAQGNTIYF,TGTGCCAGCAGTTTATTCGCCCAAGGAAACACCATATATTTT
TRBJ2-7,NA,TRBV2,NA,CAGGQSYEQYF,TGTGCCGGGGGACAATCCTACGAGCAGTACTTC
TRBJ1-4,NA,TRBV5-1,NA,CASSLFGGNNEKLFF,TGCGCCAGCAGCTTGTTCGGGGGAAACAATGAAAAACTGTTTTTT
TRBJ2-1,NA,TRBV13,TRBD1,CASSTRQGTDEQFF,TGTGCCAGCAGCACACGACAGGGTACGGATGAGCAGTTCTTC
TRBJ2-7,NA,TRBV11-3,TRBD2,CASTPTSGGSYEQYF,TGTGCCAGCACCCCGACTAGCGGGGGCTCCTACGAGCAGTACTTC
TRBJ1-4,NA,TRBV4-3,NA,CASSQDFHGRMEKLFF,TGCGCCAGCAGCCAAGATTTTCACGGGCGAATGGAAAAACTGTTTTTT
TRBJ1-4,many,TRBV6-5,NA,CASSLTATNEKLFF,TGTGCCAGCAGTTTGACAGCAACTAATGAAAAACTGTTTTTT
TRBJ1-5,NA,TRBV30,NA,CAWSVDINQPQHF,TGTGCCTGGAGTGTAGATATTAATCAGCCCCAGCATTTT
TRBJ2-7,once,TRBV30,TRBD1,CAWSPTGTYEQYF,TGTGCCTGGAGTCCGACAGGGACCTACGAGCAGTACTTC
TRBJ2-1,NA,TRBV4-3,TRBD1,CASSQEDRESDEQFF,TGCGCCAGCAGCCAAGAGGACAGGGAGAGCGATGAGCAGTTCTTC
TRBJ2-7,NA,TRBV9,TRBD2,CASSARDYTAYEQYF,TGTGCCAGCAGCGCCCGGGACTACACCGCCTACGAGCAGTACTTC
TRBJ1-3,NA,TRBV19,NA,CASSLGHVSGNTIYF,TGTGCCAGTAGTTTGGGACACGTCTCTGGAAACACCATATATTTT
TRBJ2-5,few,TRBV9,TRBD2,CASSVGLAGVGETQYF,TGTGCCAGCAGCGTAGGGCTAGCGGGAGTAGGAGAGACCCAGTACTTC
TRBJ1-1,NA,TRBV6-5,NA,CASSYSTRGEAFF,TGTGCCAGCAGTTACTCGACCAGGGGTGAAGCTTTCTTT
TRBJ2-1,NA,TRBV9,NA,CASSVQVNRNEQFF,TGTGCCAGCAGCGTTCAGGTCAACCGGAATGAGCAGTTCTTC
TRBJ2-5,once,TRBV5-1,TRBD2,CASSFGLAGGPPETQYF,TGCGCCAGCAGCTTTGGACTAGCGGGAGGGCCTCCAGAGACCCAGTACTTC
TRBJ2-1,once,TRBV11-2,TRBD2,CASSTRLAGTNEQFF,TGTGCCAGCAGCACCCGACTAGCGGGGACTAATGAGCAGTTCTTC
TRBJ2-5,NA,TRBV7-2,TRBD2,CASSQEASGGETQYF,TGTGCCAGCAGCCAAGAGGCGAGCGGGGGAGAGACCCAGTACTTC
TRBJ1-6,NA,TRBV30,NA,CAWSGRPGVLHF,TGTGCCTGGAGTGGACGCCCGGGGGTACTCCACTTT
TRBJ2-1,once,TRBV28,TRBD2,CASSFPSGSLGEQFF,TGTGCCAGCAGTTTCCCTAGCGGGAGTTTGGGTGAGCAGTTCTTC
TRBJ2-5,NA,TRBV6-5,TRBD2,CASSQRLASETQYF,TGTGCCAGCAGTCAGAGACTAGCTTCAGAGACCCAGTACTTC
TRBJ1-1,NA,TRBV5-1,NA,CASSLEAGVGGTEAFF,TGCGCCAGCAGCTTGGAGGCAGGGGTCGGTGGCACTGAAGCTTTCTTT
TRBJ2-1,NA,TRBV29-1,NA,CSVDTGAALVEQFF,TGCAGCGTTGACACGGGGGCCGCCCTCGTTGAGCAGTTCTTC
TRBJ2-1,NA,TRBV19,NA,CASSRGPVEQFF,TGTGCCAGTAGCAGGGGTCCAGTTGAGCAGTTCTTC
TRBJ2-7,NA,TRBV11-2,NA,CASSSLRGGGAYEQYF,TGTGCCAGCAGCTCCCTTAGGGGCGGAGGGGCCTACGAGCAGTACTTC
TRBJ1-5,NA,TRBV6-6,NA,CASMAGSNQPQHF,TGTGCCAGCATGGCGGGTAGCAATCAGCCCCAGCATTTT
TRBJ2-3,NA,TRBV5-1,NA,CASSFENSPDTQYF,TGCGCCAGCAGCTTCGAGAACTCCCCCGATACGCAGTATTTT
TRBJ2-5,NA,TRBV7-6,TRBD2,CASSTGTRDEQYF,TGTGCCAGCAGCACGGGGACTAGAGATGAGCAGTACTTC
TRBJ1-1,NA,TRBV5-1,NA,CASSLAYRGRANTEAFF,TGCGCCAGCAGCTTGGCCTATCGAGGCAGGGCGAACACTGAAGCTTTCTTT
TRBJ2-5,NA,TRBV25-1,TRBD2,CASRPSGGLETQYF,TGTGCCAGCAGGCCTAGCGGGGGATTAGAGACCCAGTACTTC
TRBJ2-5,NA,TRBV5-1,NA,CASSLVPTGEGVETQYF,TGCGCCAGCAGCTTGGTGCCGACAGGTGAAGGAGTAGAGACCCAGTACTTC
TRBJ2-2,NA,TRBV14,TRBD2,CASSQFKPASGRVAGELFF,TGTGCCAGCAGCCAATTCAAGCCTGCTAGCGGGAGGGTGGCCGGGGAGCTGTTTTTT
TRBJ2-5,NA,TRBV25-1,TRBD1,CASQQGARETQYF,TGTGCCAGCCAACAGGGGGCAAGGGAGACCCAGTACTTC
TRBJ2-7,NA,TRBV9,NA,CASSPRPDSASEQYF,TGTGCCAGCAGCCCCCGCCCGGACTCCGCTAGCGAGCAGTACTTC
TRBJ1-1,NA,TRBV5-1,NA,CASSLVMNTEAFF,TGCGCCAGCAGCTTGGTGATGAACACTGAAGCTTTCTTT
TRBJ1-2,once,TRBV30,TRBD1,CAWQGDYGYTF,TGTGCCTGGCAGGGGGACTATGGCTACACCTTC
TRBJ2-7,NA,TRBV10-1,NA,CASSARGGDEQYF,TGCGCCAGCAGTGCGCGGGGAGGCGACGAGCAGTACTTC
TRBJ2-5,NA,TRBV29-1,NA,CSSYFRDPLETQYF,TGCAGTTCTTACTTCCGGGACCCCCTGGAGACCCAGTACTTC
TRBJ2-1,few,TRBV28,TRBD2,CASSLAVAGPNEQFF,TGTGCCAGCAGTTTAGCGGTAGCGGGACCCAATGAGCAGTTCTTC
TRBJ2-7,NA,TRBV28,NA,CASSLGGADRAYEQYF,TGTGCCAGCAGTTTAGGGGGGGCTGACAGAGCCTACGAGCAGTACTTC
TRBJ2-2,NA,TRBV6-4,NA,CASSDTGIGELFF,TGTGCCAGCAGTGACACGGGGATCGGGGAGCTGTTTTTT
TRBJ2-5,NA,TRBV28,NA,CASSLLGATETQYF,TGTGCCAGCAGTTTGTTGGGGGCTACGGAGACCCAGTACTTC
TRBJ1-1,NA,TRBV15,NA,CATSRDGETEAFF,TGTGCCACCAGCAGAGATGGCGAGACAGAAGCTTTCTTT
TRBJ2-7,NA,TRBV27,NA,CASSRGSYEQYF,TGTGCCAGCAGTCGGGGCTCCTACGAGCAGTACTTC
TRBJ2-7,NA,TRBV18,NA,CASSGGGNEQYF,TGTGCCAGCTCAGGCGGGGGCAACGAGCAGTACTTC
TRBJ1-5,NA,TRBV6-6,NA,CASRVYNNQPQHF,TGTGCCAGCCGGGTGTATAACAATCAGCCCCAGCATTTT
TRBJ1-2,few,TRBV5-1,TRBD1,CASNSLGGMDYGYTF,TGCGCCAGCAACAGCCTAGGGGGCATGGACTATGGCTACACCTTC
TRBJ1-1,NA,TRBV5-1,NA,CASSLGRLIGQRGNTEAFF,TGCGCCAGCAGCTTGGGGAGGCTAATCGGTCAGCGAGGCAACACTGAAGCTTTCTTT
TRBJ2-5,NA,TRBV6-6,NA,CASSSIQETQYF,TGTGCCAGCAGTTCCATCCAAGAGACCCAGTACTTC
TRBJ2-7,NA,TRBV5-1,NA,CASSYGTSLYEQYF,TGCGCCAGCAGCTACGGGACTTCACTCTACGAGCAGTACTTC